The sequence of this T cell receptor beta chain was determined in a study of T-cell reconstitution after alpha-beta-depleted transplantation in children. On this clonotype itself: The antigen is undetermined.

Study-wide results and caveats: It was newly produced T cells that mostly accounted for T-cell counts and diversity one year after transplant. Some patients' high day-60 TCRbeta diversity was attributed to recipient cells surviving conditioning.

During its preparation, the TCRbeta library received unique molecular identifiers. Using its own MiXCR run on the PCR reads, TCRdb lists one record per CDR3 protein. Of some 110,000 distinct CDR3 sequences in the sample, about 9.3% were seen once. This CDR3 is built from 15 residues. Germline values: CDR1 SGHRS, CDR2 YFSETQ. The ends were cut back, 0 bases at V and 7 bases at J, with 13 bases in the middle. This clonotype was obtained from a boy younger than 10 with acute lymphoblastic leukemia, due to receive a stem cell transplant. The chain carries TRBV5-1 and TRBJ2-2; maybe TRBD2 (6 bases). The sequenced sample was PBMCs, obtained before TCRalphabeta/CD19-depleted stem cell transplant. The CDR3 loop is CASSLVGGKVGELFF. CDR3 DNA: TGCGCCAGCAGCTTGGTCGGCGGGAAGGTCGGGGAGCTGTTTTTT.